This T cell receptor (beta chain) stems from a study of cytomegalovirus exposure and HLA in healthy donors. CDR3 length: 19 residues. V lost 0 bases, J lost 1 base, and 12 bases stayed unmatched. Germline values: CDR1 SGHTA, CDR2 FQGNSA. Use of 60 Vbeta and 13 Jbeta primers characterized the PCR. The data were produced by immunoSEQ multiplex PCR, yet TCRdb's version contains in-frame clones alone and is incomplete. Of about 110,000 clones listed, 67% were seen once; the top ten hold roughly 8.7%. The sequencing sample was made of PBMCs. The chain uses TRBV7-2 and TRBJ2-3; 8 bases align to TRBD2. This sequence originates from a man between 18 and 35 years old in good health and CMV-seropositive. CDR3 DNA sequence: TGTGCCAGCAGCTTAGCCGGGGGGGGCGGCAGGGGCGGCACAGATACGCAGTATTTT. This encodes CASSLAGGGGRGGTDTQYF.